Listed below are T cell receptor beta chains from one sample, sequenced in a study of naive and memory T cell subsets. A single record per CDR3 protein comes from TCRdb applying MiXCR to the 5' RACE reads. The sample has 55,000 to 70,000 distinct CDR3 sequences, 7% to 8.5% seen once; the top ten hold about 9.8%. These TCRs come from a male donor in good health. The CDR3 runs from the conserved cysteine through the conserved F or W. A D gene is named only where the DNA matches it firmly. The size field is filled for only some rows; it gives once, few, many or a size class.

abundance: .
d_gene: TRBD2
j_gene: TRBJ2-5
v_gene: TRBV7-2
CDR3aa: CASSGTSGGQETQYF
CDR3nt: TGTGCCAGCAGCGGAACTAGCGGGGGCCAAGAGACCCAGTACTTC

abundance: few
d_gene: .
j_gene: TRBJ2-7
v_gene: TRBV6-5
CDR3aa: CASSYSYQWGYEQYF
CDR3nt: TGTGCCAGCAGTTACTCGTACCAGTGGGGCTACGAGCAGTACTTC

abundance: many
d_gene: TRBD1
j_gene: TRBJ1-4
v_gene: TRBV12-3/TRBV12-4
CDR3aa: CASSIRDRLADEKLFF
CDR3nt: TGTGCCAGCAGTATTCGGGACAGACTGGCTGATGAAAAACTGTTTTTT

abundance: .
d_gene: .
j_gene: TRBJ2-7
v_gene: TRBV3-1
CDR3aa: CASSFTPSVYEQYF
CDR3nt: TGTGCCAGCAGCTTTACACCTAGTGTGTACGAGCAGTACTTC

abundance: .
d_gene: .
j_gene: TRBJ2-4
v_gene: TRBV7-6
CDR3aa: CASSLRPLAKNIQYF
CDR3nt: TGTGCCAGCAGCCTGCGACCTCTAGCCAAAAACATTCAGTACTTC

abundance: .
d_gene: .
j_gene: TRBJ2-1
v_gene: TRBV24-1
CDR3aa: CATSDSRGSSYNEQFF
CDR3nt: TGTGCCACCAGTGATAGCAGGGGAAGCTCCTACAATGAGCAGTTCTTC

abundance: few
d_gene: .
j_gene: TRBJ2-3
v_gene: TRBV29-1
CDR3aa: CSVLAPDTQYF
CDR3nt: TGCAGCGTTTTGGCCCCAGATACGCAGTATTTT

abundance: .
d_gene: TRBD1
j_gene: TRBJ2-6
v_gene: TRBV19
CDR3aa: CASSIYRGGTGANVLTF
CDR3nt: TGTGCCAGTAGTATTTACAGGGGCGGCACTGGGGCCAACGTCCTGACTTTC

abundance: many
d_gene: .
j_gene: TRBJ2-2
v_gene: TRBV6-4
CDR3aa: CASSPSAGALTGELFF
CDR3nt: TGTGCCAGCAGCCCCTCAGCGGGTGCCCTCACCGGGGAGCTGTTTTTT

abundance: many
d_gene: .
j_gene: TRBJ2-1
v_gene: TRBV11-2
CDR3aa: CASSLAGSYNEQFF
CDR3nt: TGTGCCAGCAGCTTAGCGGGCTCCTACAATGAGCAGTTCTTC

abundance: many
d_gene: .
j_gene: TRBJ2-5
v_gene: TRBV12-3/TRBV12-4
CDR3aa: CASSTRTVREETQYF
CDR3nt: TGTGCCAGCAGTACCCGGACAGTGAGGGAAGAGACCCAGTACTTC

abundance: .
d_gene: .
j_gene: TRBJ2-7
v_gene: TRBV9
CDR3aa: CASSPDLQGRSYEQYF
CDR3nt: TGTGCCAGCAGCCCTGACTTACAGGGCCGCTCCTACGAGCAGTACTTC

abundance: many
d_gene: .
j_gene: TRBJ1-2
v_gene: TRBV20-1
CDR3aa: CSAYQYQYGYTF
CDR3nt: TGCAGTGCCTACCAATACCAGTATGGCTACACCTTC

abundance: .
d_gene: .
j_gene: TRBJ2-6
v_gene: TRBV18
CDR3aa: CASSPPGHWAGGANVLTF
CDR3nt: TGTGCCAGCTCACCACCCGGACATTGGGCAGGTGGGGCCAACGTCCTGACTTTC

abundance: many
d_gene: .
j_gene: TRBJ2-7
v_gene: TRBV18
CDR3aa: CASSPAGKGSYEQYF
CDR3nt: TGTGCCAGCTCACCAGCTGGTAAGGGTTCCTACGAGCAGTACTTC

abundance: many
d_gene: .
j_gene: TRBJ2-1
v_gene: TRBV18
CDR3aa: CASSPIGEQFF
CDR3nt: TGTGCCAGCTCACCCATCGGGGAGCAGTTCTTC

abundance: few
d_gene: TRBD2
j_gene: TRBJ2-5
v_gene: TRBV12-3/TRBV12-4
CDR3aa: CASSLGAARGETQYF
CDR3nt: TGTGCCAGCAGTCTAGGAGCCGCGCGGGGGGAGACCCAGTACTTC

abundance: .
d_gene: TRBD1
j_gene: TRBJ2-1
v_gene: TRBV7-9
CDR3aa: CASSLGQGLDNEQFF
CDR3nt: TGTGCCAGCAGCCTGGGACAGGGGTTGGACAATGAGCAGTTCTTC

abundance: .
d_gene: TRBD1
j_gene: TRBJ2-1
v_gene: TRBV18
CDR3aa: CASSSGDRARNEQFF
CDR3nt: TGTGCCAGCTCATCTGGGGACAGAGCCCGCAATGAGCAGTTCTTC

abundance: many
d_gene: TRBD2
j_gene: TRBJ2-1
v_gene: TRBV20-1
CDR3aa: CSAARGAGLYNEQFF
CDR3nt: TGCAGTGCTGCCCGGGGAGCGGGGCTCTACAATGAGCAGTTCTTC

abundance: .
d_gene: TRBD1
j_gene: TRBJ1-5
v_gene: TRBV19
CDR3aa: CASTRTGGGNQPQHF
CDR3nt: TGTGCCAGTACCCGGACAGGGGGCGGCAATCAGCCCCAGCATTTT

abundance: few
d_gene: TRBD1
j_gene: TRBJ2-1
v_gene: TRBV4-1
CDR3aa: CASSLQGDSYNEQFF
CDR3nt: TGCGCCAGCAGCCTCCAGGGGGACTCCTACAATGAGCAGTTCTTC

abundance: few
d_gene: .
j_gene: TRBJ2-3
v_gene: TRBV5-1
CDR3aa: CASSPGLGFDGTDTQYF
CDR3nt: TGCGCCAGCAGCCCGGGACTTGGTTTCGACGGCACAGATACGCAGTATTTT

abundance: many
d_gene: TRBD1
j_gene: TRBJ1-5
v_gene: TRBV19
CDR3aa: CASRDSDQPQHF
CDR3nt: TGTGCCAGCCGGGACAGCGATCAGCCCCAGCATTTT

abundance: many
d_gene: .
j_gene: TRBJ2-7
v_gene: TRBV5-1
CDR3aa: CASSLEPLSYEQYF
CDR3nt: TGCGCCAGCAGCTTGGAACCACTCTCCTACGAGCAGTACTTC

abundance: many
d_gene: .
j_gene: TRBJ1-1
v_gene: TRBV7-9
CDR3aa: CASSADRHTEAFF
CDR3nt: TGTGCCAGCAGCGCCGACAGACACACTGAAGCTTTCTTT

abundance: few
d_gene: TRBD2
j_gene: TRBJ2-1
v_gene: TRBV7-9
CDR3aa: CASSLMAGGYNEQFF
CDR3nt: TGTGCCAGCAGCTTAATGGCGGGGGGTTACAATGAGCAGTTCTTC

abundance: .
d_gene: .
j_gene: TRBJ2-5
v_gene: TRBV5-1
CDR3aa: CASCLWGGRPGETQYF
CDR3nt: TGCGCCAGCTGTTTGTGGGGTGGCCGGCCAGGAGAGACCCAGTACTTC

abundance: many
d_gene: TRBD2
j_gene: TRBJ2-2
v_gene: TRBV29-1
CDR3aa: CSVTQNLGGSDTGELFF
CDR3nt: TGCAGCGTAACCCAGAACCTTGGCGGGAGCGACACCGGGGAGCTGTTTTTT

abundance: .
d_gene: .
j_gene: TRBJ1-2
v_gene: TRBV28
CDR3aa: CASKGGGVEVRGYTF
CDR3nt: TGTGCCAGCAAAGGTGGAGGAGTCGAAGTCAGGGGCTACACCTTC

abundance: .
d_gene: TRBD1
j_gene: TRBJ2-3
v_gene: TRBV10-3
CDR3aa: CAISPTGGQNTDTQYF
CDR3nt: TGTGCCATCAGCCCGACAGGGGGCCAAAACACAGATACGCAGTATTTT

abundance: many
d_gene: TRBD2
j_gene: TRBJ2-3
v_gene: TRBV27
CDR3aa: CASSLAGDTDTQYF
CDR3nt: TGTGCCAGCAGTCTAGCGGGAGACACAGATACGCAGTATTTT

abundance: .
d_gene: TRBD1
j_gene: TRBJ2-1
v_gene: TRBV7-9
CDR3aa: CASSQGQGALGEQFF
CDR3nt: TGTGCCAGCAGCCAGGGACAGGGGGCGTTAGGTGAGCAGTTCTTC

abundance: few
d_gene: .
j_gene: TRBJ2-7
v_gene: TRBV12-3/TRBV12-4
CDR3aa: CASSLNLGGQNEQYF
CDR3nt: TGTGCCAGCAGTTTAAATTTAGGGGGTCAAAACGAGCAGTACTTC

abundance: few
d_gene: .
j_gene: TRBJ2-5
v_gene: TRBV30
CDR3aa: CAWSLDQETQYF
CDR3nt: TGTGCCTGGAGTCTCGACCAAGAGACCCAGTACTTC

abundance: many
d_gene: .
j_gene: TRBJ1-4
v_gene: TRBV11-2
CDR3aa: CASSPFGGGLGEKLFF
CDR3nt: TGTGCCAGCAGCCCTTTTGGTGGGGGATTGGGTGAAAAACTGTTTTTT

abundance: many
d_gene: TRBD2
j_gene: TRBJ2-2
v_gene: TRBV6-6
CDR3aa: CASRSSGSTGELFF
CDR3nt: TGTGCCAGCAGGTCTAGCGGGAGCACCGGGGAGCTGTTTTTT

abundance: few
d_gene: TRBD2
j_gene: TRBJ2-1
v_gene: TRBV15
CDR3aa: CATSSASLAGVGEQFF
CDR3nt: TGTGCCACCAGCAGCGCCTCCCTAGCGGGAGTAGGTGAGCAGTTCTTC

abundance: .
d_gene: .
j_gene: TRBJ2-2
v_gene: TRBV21-1
CDR3aa: CASSKLNPQTDRGRNTGELFF
CDR3nt: TGTGCCAGCAGCAAATTAAACCCACAAACAGACAGGGGGAGAAACACCGGGGAGCTGTTTTTT

abundance: .
d_gene: .
j_gene: TRBJ2-2
v_gene: TRBV27
CDR3aa: CASSLAMNTGELFF
CDR3nt: TGTGCCAGCAGTTTGGCAATGAACACCGGGGAGCTGTTTTTT

abundance: many
d_gene: TRBD1
j_gene: TRBJ2-7
v_gene: TRBV10-3
CDR3aa: CAISEPGQGATEQYF
CDR3nt: TGTGCCATCAGTGAGCCGGGACAGGGGGCCACCGAGCAGTACTTC

abundance: many
d_gene: .
j_gene: TRBJ2-3
v_gene: TRBV28
CDR3aa: CASSVPADTQYF
CDR3nt: TGTGCCAGCTCGGTACCAGCAGATACGCAGTATTTT

abundance: few
d_gene: .
j_gene: TRBJ1-2
v_gene: TRBV21-1
CDR3aa: CASSKDSTGSTWGYTF
CDR3nt: TGTGCCAGCAGCAAAGATTCGACAGGGTCTACTTGGGGCTACACCTTC

abundance: .
d_gene: .
j_gene: TRBJ1-4
v_gene: TRBV6-6
CDR3aa: CASSLGDGNEKLFF
CDR3nt: TGTGCCAGCAGTCTCGGGGACGGTAATGAAAAACTGTTTTTT

abundance: few
d_gene: TRBD1
j_gene: TRBJ1-4
v_gene: TRBV30
CDR3aa: CAWSLWTGGSGINEKLFF
CDR3nt: TGTGCCTGGAGTTTGTGGACAGGGGGTTCCGGCATAAATGAAAAACTGTTTTTT

abundance: many
d_gene: .
j_gene: TRBJ2-7
v_gene: TRBV12-3/TRBV12-4
CDR3aa: CASSLGAASSYEQYF
CDR3nt: TGTGCCAGCAGTTTAGGCGCGGCCAGCTCCTACGAGCAGTACTTC

abundance: many
d_gene: .
j_gene: TRBJ2-3
v_gene: TRBV11-2
CDR3aa: CASSLARVADTQYF
CDR3nt: TGTGCCAGCAGCCTAGCGAGAGTCGCAGATACGCAGTATTTT

abundance: few
d_gene: .
j_gene: TRBJ2-7
v_gene: TRBV6-1
CDR3aa: CASSEVSRSGNEQYF
CDR3nt: TGTGCCAGCAGTGAAGTATCCAGGTCCGGGAACGAGCAGTACTTC

abundance: many
d_gene: .
j_gene: TRBJ2-1
v_gene: TRBV5-1
CDR3aa: CASSLGPSNNEQFF
CDR3nt: TGCGCCAGCAGCTTGGGGCCGAGTAACAATGAGCAGTTCTTC

abundance: .
d_gene: .
j_gene: TRBJ1-2
v_gene: TRBV6-2/TRBV6-3
CDR3aa: CASSYSGWGGLYGYTF
CDR3nt: TGTGCCAGCAGTTACTCCGGCTGGGGGGGACTTTATGGCTACACCTTC

abundance: .
d_gene: .
j_gene: TRBJ2-3
v_gene: TRBV2
CDR3aa: CASRLAGDTQYF
CDR3nt: TGTGCCAGCAGATTGGCGGGAGATACGCAGTATTTT

abundance: many
d_gene: .
j_gene: TRBJ2-7
v_gene: TRBV2
CDR3aa: CASSSRWGGEAEQYF
CDR3nt: TGTGCCAGCAGCTCCCGGTGGGGGGGCGAGGCCGAGCAGTACTTC

abundance: many
d_gene: TRBD1
j_gene: TRBJ2-7
v_gene: TRBV10-1
CDR3aa: CASSEFGQGEQYF
CDR3nt: TGCGCCAGCAGTGAGTTCGGACAGGGCGAGCAGTACTTC